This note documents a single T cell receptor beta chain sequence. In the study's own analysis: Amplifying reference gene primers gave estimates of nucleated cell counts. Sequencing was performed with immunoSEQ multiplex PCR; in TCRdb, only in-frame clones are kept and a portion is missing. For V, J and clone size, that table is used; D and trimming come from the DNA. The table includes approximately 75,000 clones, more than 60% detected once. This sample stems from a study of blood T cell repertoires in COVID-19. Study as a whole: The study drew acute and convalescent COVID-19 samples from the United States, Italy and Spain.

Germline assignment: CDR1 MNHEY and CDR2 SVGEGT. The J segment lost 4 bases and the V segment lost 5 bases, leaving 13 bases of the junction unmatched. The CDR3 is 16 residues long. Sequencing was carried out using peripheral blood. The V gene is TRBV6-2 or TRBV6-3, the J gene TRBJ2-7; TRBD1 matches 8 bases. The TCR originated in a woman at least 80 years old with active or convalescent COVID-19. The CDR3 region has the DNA TGTGCCAGCAGTCCCCCTCCAGGACAGGGAAGGTACGAGCAGTACTTC. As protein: CASSPPPGQGRYEQYF.